The rows below give T cell receptor beta chains drawn from one sample of a study of OX40 agonist ivuxolimab in advanced cancers. Produced via immunoSEQ multiplex PCR; TCRdb's table is partial and in-frame only. The table includes tens of thousands of clones, more than 75% detected once. Sequences were derived from CD4+ or CD8+ T cells sorted from blood, sampled in a trial of the OX40 agonist ivuxolimab. These receptors all stem from an adult with an advanced solid tumor such as melanoma, head and neck, liver or kidney cancer. The CDR3 runs from the conserved cysteine through the conserved F or W. A D gene is named only where the DNA matches it firmly. Expanded clones get a size class; other rows say once, few or many, or leave the size out.

>TRBV9|few|-|TRBJ1-2
CASSVEGYGYTF
TGTGCCAGCAGCGTAGAGGGATATGGCTACACCTTC
>TRBV6-5|-|-|TRBJ2-1
CASSYSKSVYNEQFF
TGTGCCAGCAGTTACTCGAAATCCGTCTACAATGAGCAGTTCTTC
>TRBV5-1|-|TRBD2|TRBJ2-2
CASSLGGVAGPNTGELFF
TGCGCCAGCAGCTTGGGAGGGGTAGCGGGGCCGAACACCGGGGAGCTGTTTTTT
>TRBV6-6|-|-|TRBJ2-3
CASSKTDTQYF
TGTGCCAGCAGCAAGACAGATACGCAGTATTTT
>TRBV5-4|-|TRBD1|TRBJ1-4
CASSPGTAETKYEKLFF
TGTGCCAGCAGCCCCGGGACAGCCGAAACGAAGTATGAAAAACTGTTTTTT
>TRBV19|-|-|TRBJ2-7
CASSMSGPRNEQYF
TGTGCCAGTAGTATGTCGGGACCTAGAAACGAGCAGTACTTC
>TRBV7-9|-|TRBD1|TRBJ1-6
CASSLGGQVSDNSPLHF
TGTGCCAGCAGCTTGGGAGGACAGGTCTCCGATAATTCACCCCTCCACTTT
>TRBV7-6|-|TRBD1|TRBJ1-1
CASSLAGGERNTEAFF
TGTGCCAGCAGCTTAGCAGGGGGCGAGAGAAACACTGAAGCTTTCTTT
>TRBV7-3|-|TRBD1|TRBJ2-1
CASSSHIQGASYNEQFF
TGTGCCAGCAGCTCCCATATACAGGGGGCATCCTACAATGAGCAGTTCTTC
>TRBV19|-|-|TRBJ2-5
CANTLFRDALQETQYF
TGTGCCAATACCCTCTTCCGGGACGCGCTGCAAGAGACCCAGTACTTC
>TRBV7-9|-|-|TRBJ2-1
CASSQSGTVSYNEQFF
TGTGCCAGCAGCCAAAGCGGGACAGTCTCCTACAATGAGCAGTTCTTC
>TRBV4-1|-|TRBD1|TRBJ1-5
CASSRNPPGQGHQPQHF
TGCGCCAGCAGCCGAAACCCACCGGGACAGGGGCATCAGCCCCAGCATTTT
>TRBV6-5|-|-|TRBJ1-1
CASSYVRRAFF
TGTGCCAGCAGTTACGTCAGGAGGGCTTTCTTT
>TRBV19|-|-|TRBJ1-2
CASTRGPYYGYTF
TGTGCCAGTACCCGGGGGCCCTACTATGGCTACACCTTC
>TRBV4-1|few|-|TRBJ1-1
CASSRGPNTEAFF
TGCGCCAGCAGTCGCGGGCCGAACACTGAAGCTTTCTTT
>TRBV6-6|-|-|TRBJ2-1
CASSQQGIDEQFF
TGTGCCAGCAGTCAACAGGGAATAGATGAGCAGTTCTTC
>TRBV5-4|-|-|TRBJ2-4
CATSDSQQNIQYF
TGTGCCACCTCGGACAGTCAACAAAACATTCAGTACTTC
>TRBV27|-|TRBD1|TRBJ1-1
CASSFGGTGWTEAFF
TGTGCCAGCAGTTTCGGAGGGACAGGGTGGACTGAAGCTTTCTTT
>TRBV9|once|-|TRBJ2-7
CASSALQGTRQYF
TGTGCCAGCAGCGCGCTACAGGGGACTAGGCAGTACTTC
>TRBV5-4|-|-|TRBJ1-1
CASSPQRGTEAFF
TGTGCCAGCAGCCCTCAAAGGGGGACTGAAGCTTTCTTT
>TRBV6-1|-|-|TRBJ2-2
CASSEWQGWTGELFF
TGTGCCAGCAGTGAATGGCAGGGTTGGACCGGGGAGCTGTTTTTT
>TRBV9|-|TRBD2|TRBJ2-1
CASSATLAGGTNEQFF
TGTGCCAGCAGCGCAACTTTAGCGGGAGGGACCAATGAGCAGTTCTTC
>TRBV19|few|TRBD1|TRBJ1-1
CASTADRVTEAFF
TGTGCCAGTACCGCGGACAGGGTCACTGAAGCTTTCTTT
>TRBV6-5|once|-|TRBJ1-1
CASSYNGWVGTEAFF
TGTGCCAGCAGTTACAACGGCTGGGTCGGCACTGAAGCTTTCTTT
>TRBV5-1|-|-|TRBJ2-1
CASSLAEGEQFF
TGCGCCAGCAGCTTGGCGGAAGGTGAGCAGTTCTTC
>TRBV19|few|-|TRBJ1-4
CASSPESGGAGEKLFF
TGTGCCAGTAGTCCAGAGAGCGGGGGCGCTGGGGAAAAACTGTTTTTT
>TRBV29-1|-|-|TRBJ2-5
CSVVVAETQYF
TGCAGCGTTGTTGTGGCGGAGACCCAGTACTTC
>TRBV5-4|-|-|TRBJ1-2
CASSSGGDYGYTF
TGTGCCAGCAGTTCCGGGGGCGACTATGGCTACACCTTC
>TRBV27|few|-|TRBJ1-4
CASSFGEKLFF
TGTGCCAGCAGTTTTGGAGAAAAACTGTTTTTT
>TRBV28|-|TRBD1|TRBJ1-1
CASSSDNQPGQGYTEAFF
TGTGCCAGCAGTTCCGATAATCAACCGGGACAGGGATACACTGAAGCTTTCTTT
>TRBV5-4|-|-|TRBJ2-5
CASSSFDRPQETQYF
TGTGCCAGCAGCTCCTTCGACAGGCCCCAAGAGACCCAGTACTTC
>TRBV5-1|-|-|TRBJ1-6
CASSLEGGSPLHF
TGCGCCAGCAGCTTGGAAGGGGGTTCACCCCTCCACTTT
>TRBV30|once|TRBD2|TRBJ2-1
CAWTSLLAGGLNEQFF
TGTGCCTGGACCAGCTTACTAGCGGGAGGGTTAAATGAGCAGTTCTTC
>TRBV7-6|-|-|TRBJ2-5
CASSLDGGQETQYF
TGTGCCAGCAGCTTAGATGGGGGGCAAGAGACCCAGTACTTC
>TRBV14|-|TRBD2|TRBJ2-1
CASSQGLAQFF
TGTGCCAGCAGCCAAGGACTAGCGCAGTTCTTC
>TRBV27|-|-|TRBJ2-3
CASSPAPHTQYF
TGTGCCAGCAGTCCCGCCCCCCATACGCAGTATTTT
>TRBV6-4|-|-|TRBJ2-1
CASSEAAEVDEQFF
TGTGCCAGCAGTGAGGCTGCTGAGGTCGATGAGCAGTTCTTC
>TRBV7-8|-|-|TRBJ2-3
CASSRAGLSEFTDTQYF
TGTGCCAGCAGCCGCGCGGGGCTATCCGAATTCACAGATACGCAGTATTTT
>TRBV27|-|-|TRBJ2-1
CASSPLSGGSYNEQFF
TGTGCCAGCAGTCCCTTGAGTGGGGGCTCCTACAATGAGCAGTTCTTC
>TRBV5-5|-|-|TRBJ1-1
CASSSRELSMNTEAFF
TGTGCCAGCAGCTCAAGGGAGCTAAGTATGAACACTGAAGCTTTCTTT
>TRBV7-6|few|-|TRBJ1-5
CASSLGQGNQPQHF
TGTGCCAGCAGCTTAGGGCAGGGCAATCAGCCCCAGCATTTT
>TRBV7-9|-|-|TRBJ2-5
CASSLPSEETQYF
TGTGCCAGCAGCTTACCCTCCGAGGAGACCCAGTACTTC
>TRBV27|-|-|TRBJ1-1
CASSWGPTMNTEAFF
TGTGCCAGCAGTTGGGGACCGACAATGAACACTGAAGCTTTCTTT
>TRBV19|-|-|TRBJ1-3
CASSIRDFGNTIYF
TGTGCCAGTAGTATTCGGGACTTTGGAAACACCATATATTTT
>TRBV6-1|once|-|TRBJ2-1
CASREDSSSYNEQFF
TGTGCCAGCAGAGAGGACAGCAGCTCCTACAATGAGCAGTTCTTC
>TRBV15|-|TRBD1|TRBJ1-6
CATSRAGQGSPLHF
TGTGCCACCAGCAGGGCCGGACAGGGTTCACCCCTCCACTTT
>TRBV6-5|-|TRBD2|TRBJ2-7
CASSYAPGPRGGEQYF
TGTGCCAGCAGTTACGCCCCGGGACCTCGGGGGGGGGAGCAGTACTTC
>TRBV7-9|-|-|TRBJ2-1
CASSKAGEQFF
TGTGCCAGCAGCAAAGCGGGTGAGCAGTTCTTC
>TRBV28|-|-|TRBJ1-2
CASSFGSGAGYTF
TGTGCCAGCAGTTTTGGGTCAGGGGCCGGCTACACCTTC
>TRBV27|-|-|TRBJ2-7
CASSSLGPLSYEQYF
TGTGCCAGCAGTTCACTGGGACCCCTTAGCTACGAGCAGTACTTC
>TRBV4-2|-|TRBD1|TRBJ2-1
CASSQPIFDRGRGNEQFF
TGTGCCAGCAGCCAACCTATTTTCGACAGGGGGCGAGGAAATGAGCAGTTCTTC
>TRBV28|-|TRBD2|TRBJ2-6
CPSGSGANVLTF
TGTCCTAGCGGCTCTGGGGCCAACGTCCTGACTTTC
>TRBV7-6|-|-|TRBJ2-3
CASSLAPGTQYF
TGTGCCAGCAGCTTAGCCCCCGGTACGCAGTATTTT
>TRBV7-9|-|TRBD1|TRBJ2-7
CASSSTGGLYEQYF
TGTGCCAGCAGCTCGACAGGGGGCCTCTACGAGCAGTACTTC